The rows below give T cell receptor beta chains drawn from one sample of a study of cytomegalovirus exposure and HLA in healthy donors. Libraries were prepared by immunoSEQ multiplex PCR; TCRdb keeps only in-frame clonotypes and omits some of them. The table has approximately 150,000 clones, approximately 88% seen once. Sequences were obtained from PBMCs. These receptors all come from a man aged 25 to 40 in good health and CMV-seronegative. CDR3s include the opening cysteine and the closing phenylalanine or tryptophan. A D gene is named only where the DNA matches it firmly. Only some rows state a clone size, as once, few, many or a class for expanded clones.

cdr3_aa,cdr3_nt,v_call,j_call,d_call,clone_size
CASSERTPHGYTF,TGTGCCAGCAGTGAGCGGACACCTCATGGCTACACCTTC,TRBV2,TRBJ1-2,NA,NA
CASSIGSSAKNIQYF,TGTGCCAGTAGTATAGGCAGTTCAGCCAAAAACATTCAGTACTTC,TRBV19,TRBJ2-4,NA,NA
CASSLVPGPTEQYF,TGCGCCAGCAGCCTAGTCCCAGGGCCCACCGAGCAGTACTTC,TRBV5-1,TRBJ2-7,NA,NA
CASSLGGTGSHYEQYF,TGTGCCAGCAGCTTAGGGGGGACAGGGTCACACTACGAGCAGTACTTC,TRBV11-2,TRBJ2-7,TRBD1,NA
CASSEAPGPIVNTGELFF,TGTGCCAGCAGCGAAGCCCCAGGTCCCATCGTAAACACCGGGGAGCTGTTTTTT,TRBV7-9,TRBJ2-2,NA,NA
CASSKGTVGLRGPRFWEQYF,TGTGCCAGCAGCAAAGGTACTGTAGGGCTTAGAGGGCCCAGGTTCTGGGAGCAGTACTTC,TRBV21-1,TRBJ2-7,NA,NA
CASSQELAPTSTDTQYF,TGCGCCAGCAGCCAAGAACTAGCGCCCACTAGCACAGATACGCAGTATTTT,TRBV4-1,TRBJ2-3,TRBD2,NA
CSASFGEGYTF,TGCAGCGCCTCATTTGGGGAGGGCTACACCTTC,TRBV29-1,TRBJ1-2,NA,NA
CASSEGWTNEKLFF,TGCGCCAGCAGCGAGGGATGGACTAATGAAAAACTGTTTTTT,TRBV5-1,TRBJ1-4,NA,NA
CASKSNSGGRYTGELFF,TGTGCCAGCAAATCCAACTCGGGGGGGAGATACACCGGGGAGCTGTTTTTT,TRBV2,TRBJ2-2,TRBD2,NA
CASSPGTDSGNTIYF,TGTGCCAGCAGCCCTGGGACAGACTCTGGAAACACCATATATTTT,TRBV6-6,TRBJ1-3,TRBD1,once
CASSQDLWANTGELFF,TGCGCCAGCAGCCAAGATCTTTGGGCAAACACCGGGGAGCTGTTTTTT,TRBV4-3,TRBJ2-2,NA,NA
CASSPGQLRGPQHF,TGTGCCAGCAGTCCCGGACAGTTACGGGGGCCCCAGCATTTT,TRBV28,TRBJ1-5,NA,NA
CASRDRASQPQHF,TGTGCCAGCAGGGACAGGGCTAGTCAGCCCCAGCATTTT,TRBV2,TRBJ1-5,TRBD1,NA
CASSLDYRQETQYF,TGTGCCAGCAGCTTAGACTACCGCCAAGAGACCCAGTACTTC,TRBV7-2,TRBJ2-5,NA,NA
CASRTSGSDTQYF,TGCGCCAGCAGGACTAGCGGGAGTGATACGCAGTATTTT,TRBV5-1,TRBJ2-3,TRBD2,NA
CASSLGLAAYNEQFF,TGCGCCAGCAGCTTGGGACTAGCGGCCTACAATGAGCAGTTCTTC,TRBV5-1,TRBJ2-1,TRBD2,NA
CASSPGTSGFSYEQYF,TGCGCCAGCAGCCCCGGGACTAGCGGGTTCTCCTACGAGCAGTACTTC,TRBV5-1,TRBJ2-7,TRBD2,NA
CASRNRGAQSSYEQFF,TGTGCCAGTAGAAACAGGGGGGCTCAATCCTCATATGAGCAGTTCTTC,TRBV19,TRBJ2-1,TRBD1,once
CASSYDRDQPQHF,TGTGCCAGCAGTTACGACAGGGATCAGCCCCAGCATTTT,TRBV6-5,TRBJ1-5,TRBD1,NA
CASSLAQGAVTGELFF,TGTGCCAGCAGCTTGGCCCAGGGGGCGGTGACCGGGGAGCTGTTTTTT,TRBV5-6,TRBJ2-2,TRBD1,few
CAWTCWGQQRGGYTF,TGTGCCTGGACCTGCTGGGGACAACAAAGAGGGGGCTACACCTTC,TRBV30,TRBJ1-2,NA,NA
CASSARQGVVDGYTF,TGTGCCAGCAGCGCGCGACAGGGTGTTGTCGATGGCTACACCTTC,TRBV11-2,TRBJ1-2,TRBD1,NA
CASSLGGSQYGYTF,TGTGCCAGCAGCTTGGGGGGCAGTCAGTATGGCTACACCTTC,TRBV5-5,TRBJ1-2,NA,NA
CASSRTGGISGANVLTF,TGCGCCAGCAGCCGGACAGGAGGGATCTCTGGGGCCAACGTCCTGACTTTC,TRBV5-1,TRBJ2-6,NA,NA
CASSVTSGGSSYNEQFF,TGTGCCAGCAGCGTGACTAGCGGGGGAAGCTCCTACAATGAGCAGTTCTTC,TRBV9,TRBJ2-1,TRBD2,NA
CASSATGEISEQYF,TGTGCCAGCAGTGCGACGGGAGAGATCTCCGAGCAGTACTTC,TRBV2,TRBJ2-7,NA,NA
CASSGGYYNEQFF,TGTGCCAGTAGTGGGGGCTACTACAATGAGCAGTTCTTC,TRBV19,TRBJ2-1,NA,NA
CASRTTGGQPQHF,TGTGCCAGCAGAACGACAGGGGGGCAGCCCCAGCATTTT,TRBV2,TRBJ1-5,TRBD1,NA
CASHRDTLSYEQYF,TGTGCCAGCCACCGGGACACTCTCTCCTACGAGCAGTACTTC,TRBV2,TRBJ2-7,NA,NA
CASASGTGNSPLHF,TGTGCCAGCGCCTCAGGGACAGGGAATTCACCCCTCCACTTT,TRBV11-3,TRBJ1-6,TRBD1,NA
CASSEFAARTEAFF,TGTGCCAGCAGTGAATTTGCCGCCAGAACTGAAGCTTTCTTT,TRBV25-1,TRBJ1-1,NA,NA
CASSGWQWETQYF,TGTGCCAGCAGTGGGTGGCAGTGGGAGACCCAGTACTTC,TRBV2,TRBJ2-5,NA,NA
CASSILGQGSEETQYF,TGTGCCAGTAGTATCCTGGGACAGGGTAGCGAAGAGACCCAGTACTTC,TRBV19,TRBJ2-5,TRBD1,NA
CASSQVRGGGVRGETQYF,TGTGCCAGCAGCCAAGTTAGAGGGGGCGGGGTGAGAGGAGAGACCCAGTACTTC,TRBV4-2,TRBJ2-5,NA,NA
CASNSVGEQYF,TGTGCCAGCAACTCCGTCGGGGAGCAGTACTTC,TRBV25-1,TRBJ2-7,NA,once
CASSLGGSGVNEQFF,TGCGCCAGCAGCTTGGGGGGTAGCGGGGTCAATGAGCAGTTCTTC,TRBV5-1,TRBJ2-1,TRBD2,few
CASSTRTGGNTIYF,TGTGCCAGCAGCACACGGACAGGAGGAAACACCATATATTTT,TRBV5-6,TRBJ1-3,TRBD1,NA
CASSFGLAGGGSYEQYF,TGTGCCAGCAGTTTCGGACTAGCGGGGGGGGGCTCCTACGAGCAGTACTTC,TRBV2,TRBJ2-7,TRBD2,NA
CASSFNRGRGRETQYF,TGTGCCAGCAGCTTCAACAGGGGGCGCGGAAGAGAGACCCAGTACTTC,TRBV5-5,TRBJ2-5,TRBD1,NA
CASSVSDTNYGYTF,TGTGCCAGTAGTGTGTCAGATACTAACTATGGCTACACCTTC,TRBV19,TRBJ1-2,NA,NA
CASRTERGWAFF,TGTGCCAGCAGAACTGAGCGGGGTTGGGCGTTCTTC,TRBV6-6,TRBJ2-1,TRBD2,few
CASSLESRASRHSYEQYF,TGCGCCAGCAGCTTGGAGTCCAGGGCGTCCAGGCACTCCTACGAGCAGTACTTC,TRBV5-1,TRBJ2-7,NA,NA
CASSEFSRREQYF,TGTGCCAGCAGTGAATTTAGCCGGCGCGAGCAGTACTTC,TRBV25-1,TRBJ2-7,NA,NA
CASSLAGGGGETQYF,TGTGCCAGCAGCTTGGCCGGGGGGGGAGGAGAGACCCAGTACTTC,TRBV5-4,TRBJ2-5,TRBD2,NA
CASMGPYDEKLFF,TGTGCCAGCATGGGGCCGTACGATGAAAAACTGTTTTTT,TRBV28,TRBJ1-4,NA,NA
CASSQNPGGGTDTQYF,TGCGCCAGCAGCCAAAACCCAGGGGGCGGCACAGATACGCAGTATTTT,TRBV4-1,TRBJ2-3,TRBD1,NA
CASQPGTGPYEQYF,TGTGCCAGCCAACCCGGGACAGGGCCCTACGAGCAGTACTTC,TRBV6-1,TRBJ2-7,TRBD1,few
CASSLGSGQPQEQFF,TGTGCTAGCAGCTTAGGGTCGGGACAGCCCCAGGAGCAGTTCTTC,TRBV7-3,TRBJ2-1,TRBD1,NA
CASSEATALTDTQYF,TGTGCCAGCAGTGAGGCGACAGCCCTCACAGATACGCAGTATTTT,TRBV25-1,TRBJ2-3,NA,few
CASSRAGGQGYGYTF,TGCGCCAGCAGCCGTGCGGGGGGACAGGGCTATGGCTACACCTTC,TRBV4-3,TRBJ1-2,TRBD1,NA
CASSMGGGAIQYF,TGTGCCAGCTCGATGGGGGGGGGTGCCATTCAGTACTTC,TRBV2,TRBJ2-4,TRBD2,NA
CASSATSSGANVLTF,TGTGCCAGCAGCGCCACAAGCTCTGGGGCCAACGTCCTGACTTTC,TRBV27,TRBJ2-6,NA,NA